This T cell receptor (beta chain) was recorded in a study of shared clonotypes between healthy human individuals. General observations from the study: Among donors, the sharing of clonotypes was expected to be influenced by sequencing depth. Larger richness was generally estimated for naive than memory subsets. Blood was the only sampled material, and tissue repertoires likely differ.

Sequenced by immunoSEQ multiplex PCR; TCRdb stores in-frame clones only, minus some. Among about a million clones listed, about three quarters were seen once. Both subsets, CD45RA+ naive and CD45RA-negative memory, were split from the CD4+ cells. V was clipped by 5 bases and J by 7 bases, with 8 bases between them. CDR3 size: 12 residues. Germline assignment: CDR1 PRHDT and CDR2 FYEKMQ (reference sequence). As to this clone: Antigen: not known.

Sequencing input: memory CD4+ T cells sorted from blood. Sample subset: CD45RA-negative fraction. This clonotype was sampled from a man in his late teens or twenties in good health. The chain joins TRBV13 to TRBJ2-2; D is unclear. The CDR3 bases are TGTGCCAGCAGCGGCACGGGCGGGGAGCTGTTTTTT. This sequence encodes CASSGTGGELFF.